The clone carrying this T cell receptor beta chain was picked up a small number of times. Sequenced by immunoSEQ multiplex PCR; TCRdb stores in-frame clones only, minus some. Here the sample spans 250,000 or so clones, approximately 82% being singletons. V was pared by 1 base and J by 7 bases, with 13 bases between. The CDR3 loop spans 15 amino acids. Germline assignment: CDR1 LGHNA and CDR2 YNFKEQ. This entry comes from a study of blood T cell repertoires in COVID-19. At the level of the study: Sources were T cells, B-cell-depleted T cells, or PBMCs; the material itself was cDNA or gDNA.

The chain uses TRBV4-2 and TRBJ2-2; tentative D call: TRBD1 (6 bases). The receptor was isolated from an elderly woman with acute or convalescent COVID-19. Sequences were obtained from peripheral blood. This CDR3 is CASSQARTVGGELFF. The CDR3 bases are TGTGCCAGCAGCCAAGCCCGGACAGTTGGCGGGGAGCTGTTTTTT.